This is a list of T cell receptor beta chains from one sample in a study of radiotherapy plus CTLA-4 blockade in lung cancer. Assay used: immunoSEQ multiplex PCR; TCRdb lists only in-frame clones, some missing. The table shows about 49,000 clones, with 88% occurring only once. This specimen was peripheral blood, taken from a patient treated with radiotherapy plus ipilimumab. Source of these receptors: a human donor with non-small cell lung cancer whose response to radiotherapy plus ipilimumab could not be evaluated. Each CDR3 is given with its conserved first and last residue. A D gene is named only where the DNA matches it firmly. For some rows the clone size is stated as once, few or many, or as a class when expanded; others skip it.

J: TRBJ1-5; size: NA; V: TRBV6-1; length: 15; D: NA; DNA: TGTGCCAGCAGTGAAGGGACAGCCGGCAATCAGCCCCAGCATTTT; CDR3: CASSEGTAGNQPQHF
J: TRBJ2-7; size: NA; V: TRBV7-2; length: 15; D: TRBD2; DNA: TGTGCCAGCAGCTTAGTAGCGGGGGGGCGTTACGAGCAGTACTTC; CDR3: CASSLVAGGRYEQYF
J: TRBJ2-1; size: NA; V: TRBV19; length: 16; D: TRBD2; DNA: TGTGCCAGTAGTCCTAGCGGGTTGAGCTCCTACAATGAGCAGTTCTTC; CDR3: CASSPSGLSSYNEQFF
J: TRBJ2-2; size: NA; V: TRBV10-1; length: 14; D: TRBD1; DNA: TGCGCCAGCAGTGCTCTACAGGGGTCCGGGGAGCTGTTTTTT; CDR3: CASSALQGSGELFF
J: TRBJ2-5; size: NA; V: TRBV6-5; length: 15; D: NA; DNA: TGTGCCAGCAGTGGTGGGGGGGCCAGGAGGGAGACCCAGTACTTC; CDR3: CASSGGGARRETQYF
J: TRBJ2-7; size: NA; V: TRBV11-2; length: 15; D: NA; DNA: TGTGCCAGCAGCCGATTACAGGGAACCTCCTACGAGCAGTACTTC; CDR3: CASSRLQGTSYEQYF
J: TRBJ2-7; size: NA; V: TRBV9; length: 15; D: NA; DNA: TGTGCCAGCAGCGTAGCCGGAGGACAGTCCTACGAGCAGTACTTC; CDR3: CASSVAGGQSYEQYF
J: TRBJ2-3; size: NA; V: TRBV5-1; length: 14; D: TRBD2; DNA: TGCGCCAGCAGCTCAGGACTAGCCACAGATACGCAGTATTTT; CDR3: CASSSGLATDTQYF
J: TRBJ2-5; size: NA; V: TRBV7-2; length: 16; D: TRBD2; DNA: TGTGCCAGCAGCCGCATACTAGCGGGGGGACAAGAGACCCAGTACTTC; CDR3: CASSRILAGGQETQYF
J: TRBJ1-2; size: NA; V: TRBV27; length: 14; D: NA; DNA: TGTGCCAGCAGTTTCCGGGCTTCTCAGGGGGGCTACACCTTC; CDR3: CASSFRASQGGYTF
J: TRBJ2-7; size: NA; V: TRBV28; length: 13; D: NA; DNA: TGTGCCAGCACCCAATGGGAGAAGAGGGAGCAGTACTTC; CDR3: CASTQWEKREQYF
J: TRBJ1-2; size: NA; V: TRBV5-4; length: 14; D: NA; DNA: TGTGCCAGCAGCCCCAGGACGTCAGGGTATGGCTACACCTTC; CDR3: CASSPRTSGYGYTF
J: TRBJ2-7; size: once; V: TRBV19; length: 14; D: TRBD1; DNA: TGTGCCAGTAGTATAAGGACAGGGCCCTACGAGCAGTACTTC; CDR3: CASSIRTGPYEQYF
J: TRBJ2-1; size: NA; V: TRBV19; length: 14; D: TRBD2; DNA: TGTGCCAGTAAGGCTAGCGGCAGCTACAATGAGCAGTTCTTC; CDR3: CASKASGSYNEQFF
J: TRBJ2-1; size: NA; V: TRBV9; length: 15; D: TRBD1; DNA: TGTGCCAGCAGCGTAGGGGACAGGGGGCGGGGTGAGCAGTTCTTC; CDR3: CASSVGDRGRGEQFF
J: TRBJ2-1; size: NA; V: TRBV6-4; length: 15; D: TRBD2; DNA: TGTGCCAGCAGTGGGGCGCCGGGAGGTGACAATGAGCAGTTCTTC; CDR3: CASSGAPGGDNEQFF
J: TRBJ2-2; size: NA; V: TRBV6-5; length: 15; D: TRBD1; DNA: TGTGCCAGCAGTTTGGGACAGGGGGCAGCCGGGGAGCTGTTTTTT; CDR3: CASSLGQGAAGELFF
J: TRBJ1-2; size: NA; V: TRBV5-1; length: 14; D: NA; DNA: TGCGCCAGCAGCTTAGGAGGGGCCAGCTATGGCTACACCTTC; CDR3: CASSLGGASYGYTF
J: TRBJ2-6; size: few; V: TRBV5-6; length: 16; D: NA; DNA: TGTGCCAGCAGCGGGTTCAGGGAGGCTGGGGCCAACGTCCTGACTTTC; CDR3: CASSGFREAGANVLTF
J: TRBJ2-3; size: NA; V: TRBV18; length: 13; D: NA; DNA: TGTGCCAGCTCACCACCGAGCTCAGATACGCAGTATTTT; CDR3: CASSPPSSDTQYF
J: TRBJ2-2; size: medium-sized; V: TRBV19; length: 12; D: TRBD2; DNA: TGTGCCAGTAGTAATAGCGGGAGGGAGCTGTTTTTT; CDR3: CASSNSGRELFF
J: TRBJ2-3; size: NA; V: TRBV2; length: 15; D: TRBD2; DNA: TGTGCCAGCAGACCTTCTAGCGGGGCCACAGATACGCAGTATTTT; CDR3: CASRPSSGATDTQYF
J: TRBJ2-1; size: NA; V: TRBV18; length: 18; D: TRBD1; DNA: TGTGCCAGCTCACCACCCAACCGACAGGGTGGCTCCTACAATGAGCAGTTCTTC; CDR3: CASSPPNRQGGSYNEQFF
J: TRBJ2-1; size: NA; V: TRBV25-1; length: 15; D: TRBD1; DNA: TGTGCCAGCGGGTACCGGGACAGGGGAGTCAATGAGCAGTTCTTC; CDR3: CASGYRDRGVNEQFF
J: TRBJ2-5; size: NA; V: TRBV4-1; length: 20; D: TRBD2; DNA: TGCGCCAGCAGCCAAAAGGGTTCTCGGACTAGCGGGGGGGTCAATGAGACCCAGTACTTC; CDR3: CASSQKGSRTSGGVNETQYF
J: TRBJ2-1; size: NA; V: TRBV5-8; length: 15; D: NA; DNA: TGTGCCAGCAGTTCCCGACAGGCGCTCTACAATGAGCAGTTCTTC; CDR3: CASSSRQALYNEQFF
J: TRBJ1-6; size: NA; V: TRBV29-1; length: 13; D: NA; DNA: TGCAGCGTAGCAAACAGGGAGGGATCACCCCTCCACTTT; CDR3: CSVANREGSPLHF
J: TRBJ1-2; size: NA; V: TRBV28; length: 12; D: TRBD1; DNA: TGTGCCGCAAGACGACAGGGCGGGCGCTACACCTTC; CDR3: CAARRQGGRYTF
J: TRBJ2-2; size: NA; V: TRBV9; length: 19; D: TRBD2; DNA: TGTGCCAGCAGCATCAAGGCTGGGCGGGGGGCTGCGAACACCGGGGAGCTGTTTTTT; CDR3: CASSIKAGRGAANTGELFF
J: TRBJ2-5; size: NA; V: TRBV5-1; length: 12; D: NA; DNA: TGCGCCAGCCGGACGGGGCAAGAGACCCAGTACTTC; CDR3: CASRTGQETQYF